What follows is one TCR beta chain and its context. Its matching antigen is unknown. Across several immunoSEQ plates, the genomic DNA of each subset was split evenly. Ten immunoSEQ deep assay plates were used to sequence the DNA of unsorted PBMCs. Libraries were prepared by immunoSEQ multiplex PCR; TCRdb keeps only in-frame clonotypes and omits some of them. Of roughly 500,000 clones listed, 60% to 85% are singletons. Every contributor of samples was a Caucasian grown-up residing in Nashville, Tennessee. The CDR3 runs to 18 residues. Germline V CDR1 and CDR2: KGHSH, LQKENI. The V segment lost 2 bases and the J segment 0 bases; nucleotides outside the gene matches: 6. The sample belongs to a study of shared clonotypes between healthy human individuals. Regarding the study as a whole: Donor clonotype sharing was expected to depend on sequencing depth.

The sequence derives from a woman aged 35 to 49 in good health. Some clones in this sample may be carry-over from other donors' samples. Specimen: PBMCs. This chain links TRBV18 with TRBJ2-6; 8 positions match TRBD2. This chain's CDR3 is CASSPLTSASSGANVLTF. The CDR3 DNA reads TGTGCCAGCTCACCATTGACTAGCGCCAGCTCTGGGGCCAACGTCCTGACTTTC.